This T cell receptor (beta chain) originates from a study of blood T cells in healthy people across ages. V was cut by 6 bases and J by 6 bases, with 15 bases left in between. CDR3 length: 14 residues. Researchers isolated at least 7 million PBMCs per sample. A sample-barcoded 5' primer and a J-beta primer mix were used in a second PCR of about 7 to 11 cycles. TCRdb reprocessed the 5' RACE reads via MiXCR and lists one record per CDR3 protein. Of fewer than 800,000 distinct CDR3 sequences in the sample, roughly 25% were seen once. This clonotype turned up a few times. The sample was also reused in another study, on T cells of mothers and their children. That publication notes: Each 15 ul cDNA reaction used roughly 1.5 ug RNA; all RNA was used.

The chain couples TRBV12-3 or TRBV12-4 to TRBJ1-5; D might be TRBD1 (5 bases). This TCR was recovered from a boy under 18 in good health. Input material: blood. In DNA form, the CDR3 reads TGTGCCAGCAGCTACCCAGGGAGTAGTCAGCCCCAGCATTTT. Amino acids: CASSYPGSSQPQHF.